The rows below give T cell receptor beta chains drawn from one sample of a study of tumor-infiltrating lymphocytes in localized non-small cell lung cancer. TCRdb's copy holds only in-frame clones and misses some; the assay was immunoSEQ multiplex PCR. The sample has about 16,000 clones, roughly 70% seen once. Sequenced input: lung tumor tissue. Source of these receptors: a human donor with non-small cell lung cancer. Each CDR3 is given with its conserved first and last residue. A D gene is named only where the DNA matches it firmly. Size is stated for part of the rows, as once, few or many counts, or as a class when the clone is expanded.

>once|TRBD2|TRBV9|TRBJ2-2
CASSVESGRAAVGELFF
TGTGCCAGCAGCGTAGAAAGCGGGAGGGCCGCGGTCGGGGAGCTGTTTTTT
>few|TRBD1|TRBV6-6|TRBJ1-2
CASSYSPGQGVYGYTF
TGTGCCAGCAGTTACTCCCCGGGACAGGGGGTGTATGGCTACACCTTC
>.|.|TRBV30|TRBJ1-2
CAWSLRTPTNYGYTF
TGTGCCTGGAGCCTCAGGACACCTACTAACTATGGCTACACCTTC
>few|TRBD1|TRBV27|TRBJ1-3
CASSSSLTGTGNTIYF
TGTGCCAGCAGTTCTAGCCTGACAGGGACTGGAAACACCATATATTTT
>once|TRBD1|TRBV28|TRBJ1-5
CASSSGTGRPQHF
TGTGCCAGCAGTTCAGGGACAGGGAGGCCCCAGCATTTT
>.|.|TRBV4-1|TRBJ2-1
CASSQDGTRSSYNEQFF
TGCGCCAGCAGCCAAGATGGGACTCGGAGCTCCTACAATGAGCAGTTCTTC
>.|.|TRBV7-9|TRBJ1-1
CASSFHSQNTEAFF
TGTGCCAGCAGCTTTCACAGTCAAAACACTGAAGCTTTCTTT
>.|TRBD1|TRBV14|TRBJ1-1
CASSRRTGRSTEAFF
TGTGCCAGCAGCCGGAGGACAGGTCGTTCCACTGAAGCTTTCTTT
>.|.|TRBV21-1|TRBJ2-2
CASSLKGGGVQTGELFF
TGTGCCAGCAGCCTCAAGGGCGGGGGAGTACAAACCGGGGAGCTGTTTTTT
>few|.|TRBV19|TRBJ1-5
CASSMGIQPQHF
TGTGCCAGTAGTATGGGGATTCAGCCCCAGCATTTT
>.|.|TRBV29-1|TRBJ1-1
CSVNPRENTEAFF
TGCAGCGTTAACCCTCGAGAGAACACTGAAGCTTTCTTT
>.|.|TRBV5-6|TRBJ1-2
CASSATSPYVGYTF
TGTGCCAGCAGCGCCACGTCCCCTTATGTAGGCTACACCTTC
>.|.|TRBV18|TRBJ2-1
CASSSSILNEQFF
TGTGCCAGCTCTTCTAGCATTCTCAATGAGCAGTTCTTC
>few|TRBD1|TRBV29-1|TRBJ1-2
CSFRDSYGYTF
TGCAGCTTCCGGGACAGCTATGGCTACACCTTC
>.|TRBD2|TRBV5-4|TRBJ2-7
CASSSGLAESYEQYF
TGTGCCAGCAGTTCGGGACTAGCGGAATCCTACGAGCAGTACTTC
>once|.|TRBV20-1|TRBJ1-1
CSARVQALAFF
TGCAGTGCTAGAGTCCAGGCTCTGGCTTTCTTT
>.|TRBD1|TRBV19|TRBJ2-7
CASSTGTGRRYEQYF
TGTGCCAGTAGCACCGGGACAGGGCGTAGGTACGAGCAGTACTTC
>.|.|TRBV20-1|TRBJ2-7
CSARVDREQYF
TGCAGTGCTAGAGTTGATCGGGAGCAGTACTTC
>.|TRBD1|TRBV5-4|TRBJ1-2
CASSRDGTGTGYTF
TGTGCCAGCAGCCGTGACGGGACAGGGACCGGCTACACCTTC
>.|.|TRBV5-1|TRBJ2-2
CASSPRENTGELFF
TGCGCCAGCAGCCCCAGGGAGAACACCGGGGAGCTGTTTTTT
>few|.|TRBV7-2|TRBJ1-6
CASSPGTFLSPLHF
TGTGCCAGCAGCCCCGGGACGTTCCTTTCACCCCTCCACTTT
>.|.|TRBV19|TRBJ2-2
CASRNGRQGTGELFF
TGTGCCAGTAGGAATGGGAGGCAGGGAACCGGGGAGCTGTTTTTT
>.|TRBD2|TRBV12-5|TRBJ2-1
CASGRLAGGNEQFF
TGTGCTAGTGGTAGACTAGCGGGAGGGAATGAGCAGTTCTTC
>.|.|TRBV6-5|TRBJ1-6
CASSYSSRFSPLHF
TGTGCCAGCAGTTACTCGAGTAGGTTTTCACCCCTCCACTTT
>once|TRBD1|TRBV7-9|TRBJ2-3
CASSLEGQLTDTQYF
TGTGCCAGCAGCTTAGAGGGACAGCTCACAGATACGCAGTATTTT
>.|.|TRBV7-7|TRBJ2-7
CASSLTVNSYEQYF
TGTGCCAGCAGCCTCACAGTGAACTCCTACGAGCAGTACTTC
>.|TRBD2|TRBV5-6|TRBJ2-5
CASSLLASGSLGETQYF
TGTGCCAGCAGCTTGCTGGCTAGCGGGAGTTTAGGAGAGACCCAGTACTTC
>.|.|TRBV5-6|TRBJ2-5
CASSRDRKETQYF
TGTGCCAGCAGTCGCGACAGGAAAGAGACCCAGTACTTC
>.|.|TRBV5-6|TRBJ2-7
CASSLGRGSYEQYF
TGTGCCAGCAGCTTGGGAAGAGGGTCCTACGAGCAGTACTTC
>.|.|TRBV27|TRBJ2-7
CASSFRDPLTYEQYF
TGTGCCAGCAGTTTCCGCGATCCGTTGACCTACGAGCAGTACTTC
>.|.|TRBV7-3|TRBJ2-3
CASSRYLTQSTDTQYF
TGTGCCAGCAGCCGATATTTGACGCAGAGCACAGATACGCAGTATTTT
>.|TRBD2|TRBV6-6|TRBJ2-3
CASKLAGGGTDTQYF
TGTGCCAGCAAACTAGCGGGAGGGGGTACAGATACGCAGTATTTT
>.|TRBD2|TRBV28|TRBJ2-7
CASSGSGSRSYEQYF
TGTGCCAGCAGTGGTAGCGGGAGTCGATCCTACGAGCAGTACTTC
>.|TRBD2|TRBV2|TRBJ2-7
CASSGGLAGVRAYEQYF
TGTGCCAGCAGTGGGGGACTAGCGGGGGTTCGCGCCTACGAGCAGTACTTC
>.|TRBD1|TRBV5-1|TRBJ2-2
CASSLGGTGNTGELFF
TGCGCCAGCAGCTTGGGGGGGACAGGGAACACCGGGGAGCTGTTTTTT
>.|.|TRBV5-6|TRBJ1-5
CASSCNQPQHF
TGTGCCAGCAGCTGTAATCAGCCCCAGCATTTT
>.|.|TRBV30|TRBJ1-1
CAWGGEGAFF
TGTGCCTGGGGGGGAGAGGGGGCTTTCTTT
>.|TRBD1|TRBV5-5|TRBJ1-3
CASSLDRGGNTIYF
TGTGCCAGCAGCTTGGACAGGGGTGGAAACACCATATATTTT
>.|.|TRBV13|TRBJ1-5
CASSFRGPDQPQHF
TGTGCCAGCAGCTTCAGGGGTCCAGATCAGCCCCAGCATTTT
>once|TRBD1|TRBV29-1|TRBJ2-5
CSVGTGTETQYF
TGCAGCGTTGGGACAGGGACAGAGACCCAGTACTTC
>few|.|TRBV11-2|TRBJ1-1
CASSSLLGTEAFF
TGTGCCAGCAGCTCCCTTCTGGGGACTGAAGCTTTCTTT
>.|.|TRBV6-1|TRBJ1-5
CASTLNSNQPQHF
TGTGCCAGCACCCTAAATAGCAATCAGCCCCAGCATTTT
>.|TRBD2|TRBV5-1|TRBJ2-2
CASSRLAGGPGELFF
TGCGCCAGCAGCCGACTAGCGGGAGGGCCCGGGGAGCTGTTTTTT
>once|.|TRBV7-5|TRBJ1-6
CVRSAQGRDTLREANSPLHF
TGTGTCAGAAGCGCCCAAGGCCGGGACACCCTGAGGGAAGCTAATTCACCCCTCCACTTT
>.|.|TRBV7-8|TRBJ2-3
CASSLGLIGDTDTQYF
TGTGCCAGCAGCTTAGGATTGATCGGGGACACAGATACGCAGTATTTT
>few|.|TRBV7-2|TRBJ2-2
CASSLRSRAGTGELFF
TGTGCCAGCAGCTTACGATCCAGAGCCGGCACCGGGGAGCTGTTTTTT
>.|TRBD1|TRBV9|TRBJ2-2
CASSGGQRNTGELFF
TGTGCCAGCAGCGGGGGACAGAGGAACACCGGGGAGCTGTTTTTT
>.|.|TRBV5-1|TRBJ2-7
CASSVDSKTYEQYF
TGCGCCAGCAGCGTGGACAGCAAAACCTACGAGCAGTACTTC
>.|.|TRBV20-1|TRBJ1-2
CSWDHYGYTF
TGCAGTTGGGACCACTATGGCTACACCTTC
>.|.|TRBV9|TRBJ2-1
CASSVALGTNNEQFF
TGTGCCAGCAGCGTAGCTTTGGGGACCAACAATGAGCAGTTCTTC
>.|TRBD1|TRBV30|TRBJ1-3
CAWSVRWDRDGNTIYF
TGTGCCTGGAGTGTAAGATGGGACAGGGATGGAAACACCATATATTTT
>.|TRBD1|TRBV5-1|TRBJ1-1
CASSLSQGAKNTEAFF
TGCGCCAGCAGCTTGAGTCAGGGGGCGAAGAACACTGAAGCTTTCTTT
>once|TRBD1|TRBV30|TRBJ1-4
CASGAPGTGVEKLFF
TGTGCCTCCGGTGCCCCCGGGACAGGGGTGGAAAAACTGTTTTTT
>medium-sized|TRBD2|TRBV6-6|TRBJ2-3
CASSYSAGRADTQYF
TGTGCCAGCAGTTACTCAGCGGGGAGGGCAGATACGCAGTATTTT